These T cell receptor beta chains were read from a single sample in a study of blood T cell repertoires in COVID-19. TCRdb's table, derived via immunoSEQ multiplex PCR, lists solely in-frame clones and lacks some. The sample shows a few hundred thousand clones, approximately 87% of them seen only once. The sequenced sample consisted of peripheral blood. These receptor sequences come from a man between 60 and 75 years old with acute or convalescent COVID-19. CDR3s include the opening cysteine and the closing phenylalanine or tryptophan. A D gene is named only where the DNA matches it firmly. Rows may omit the clone size; those that give it use once, few, many or a size class.

TRBJ2-1	TRBD2	TRBV14	once	TGTGCCAGCCGCACTAGCGGGAGTAGGAATGAGCAGTTCTTC	CASRTSGSRNEQFF
TRBJ1-2	TRBD1	TRBV29-1	.	TGCAGCGCACAGGGGGATGGCTACACCTTC	CSAQGDGYTF
TRBJ2-5	.	TRBV5-1	.	TGCGCCAGCAGCTACGGACCCGCCGAGGGCCTCCAAGAGACCCAGTACTTC	CASSYGPAEGLQETQYF
TRBJ1-1	.	TRBV6-5	.	TGTGCCAGCAGTTACTGGGGCCGAGAGTTTGGAGCTTTCTTT	CASSYWGREFGAFF
TRBJ1-3	.	TRBV7-8	.	TGTGCCAGCAGCTTAGGTCAGGGCTCTGGAAACACCATATATTTT	CASSLGQGSGNTIYF
TRBJ2-7	.	TRBV19	.	TGTGCCAGTAGTGATACAGGAATTTCCTACGAGCAGTACTTC	CASSDTGISYEQYF
TRBJ1-2	.	TRBV12-1	.	.	CASSFICPGTKSDYGYTF
TRBJ2-3	TRBD1	TRBV6-2/TRBV6-3	.	TGTGCCAGCAGTTCCCCGGACAGGGCGGGGGATACGCAGTATTTT	CASSSPDRAGDTQYF
TRBJ2-5	.	TRBV18	.	TGTGCCAGCTCACCCCGCCAAGAGACCCAGTACTTC	CASSPRQETQYF
TRBJ1-4	.	TRBV7-2	.	TGTGCCAGCAGCTTAGCGTCTCCCCCAGTCAAAGATCTTGAAAAACTGTTTTTT	CASSLASPPVKDLEKLFF
TRBJ2-3	TRBD1	TRBV7-2	.	TGTGCCAGCAGCCAGCGCATCGGGACAGGGACAGATACGCAGTATTTT	CASSQRIGTGTDTQYF
TRBJ1-2	.	TRBV29-1	.	TGCAGCGTTGGAGGGGGGGGCAGCGATTATGGCTACACCTTC	CSVGGGGSDYGYTF
TRBJ2-1	TRBD1	TRBV18	.	TGTGCCAGCTCACCACTGGGACAGGGTCCTTTGGGGTACAATGAGCAGTTCTTC	CASSPLGQGPLGYNEQFF
TRBJ2-5	TRBD2	TRBV7-2	.	TGTGCCAGCAGCTTGGAGACTAGCGGAGAGACCCAGTACTTC	CASSLETSGETQYF
TRBJ2-7	TRBD1	TRBV9	once	TGTGCCAGCAGCGTAGGGGGACAGACCTACGAGCAGTACTTC	CASSVGGQTYEQYF
TRBJ1-2	.	TRBV2	.	TGTGCCTCAGCAAGGCTGGCCTGGAGTGGCTACACCTTC	CASARLAWSGYTF
TRBJ2-7	TRBD2	TRBV7-2	.	TGTGCCAGCAGCTCGACGACTAGCGGGAGCCGCTACGAGCAGTACTTC	CASSSTTSGSRYEQYF
TRBJ2-1	TRBD2	TRBV10-3	.	TGTGCCATCAGTAATCCGGGACTAGTGGCCTACAATGAGCAGTTCTTC	CAISNPGLVAYNEQFF
TRBJ2-4	.	TRBV5-1	.	TGCGCCAGCTCCCGGCGGGGAAATGGGGTGAACATTCAGTACTTC	CASSRRGNGVNIQYF
TRBJ1-1	.	TRBV19	.	TGTGCCAGTAGTATGTTACAGGAGGGCACTGAAGCTTTCTTT	CASSMLQEGTEAFF
TRBJ2-1	TRBD2	TRBV9	.	TGTGCCAGCAGCGCAGCGGGAGGGCCTGGCAATGAGCAGTTCTTC	CASSAAGGPGNEQFF
TRBJ2-7	.	TRBV6-5	.	TGTGCCAGCACCGGATTCCGGAGCCCCTACGAGCAGTACTTC	CASTGFRSPYEQYF
TRBJ2-3	TRBD2	TRBV4-1	many	TGCGCCAGCAGCCAAGATCGGCCTAGCGGATTCACAGATACGCAGTATTTT	CASSQDRPSGFTDTQYF
TRBJ2-7	TRBD1	TRBV4-3	.	TGCGCCAGCAGCCAAGCCCTCGGGACAGGGCTACCCTACGAGCAGTACTTC	CASSQALGTGLPYEQYF
TRBJ1-5	.	TRBV10-3	.	TGTGCCATCAGTGAGTCGAGCCAGGGGCCCGGTCAGCCCCAGCATTTT	CAISESSQGPGQPQHF
TRBJ2-3	TRBD2	TRBV3-1/TRBV3-2	.	TGTGCCAGCAGCGGGACTAGCGGGAGTGATACGCAGTATTTT	CASSGTSGSDTQYF
TRBJ1-2	.	TRBV6-1	.	TGTGCCAGCAGTGTCCACGGTGGGGGCGCCGAATATGGCTACACCTTC	CASSVHGGGAEYGYTF
TRBJ2-1	.	TRBV20-1	.	TGCAGTGCTGGGGCCCCCCAGCAGTTCTTC	CSAGAPQQFF
TRBJ2-1	.	TRBV7-9	few	TGTGCCAGCAGCCCCCTACTAGTTAGCGATGAGCAGTTCTTC	CASSPLLVSDEQFF
TRBJ1-6	TRBD1	TRBV7-6	many	TGTGCCAGCAGCCCCCGGACAGGGAGAAATTCACCCCTCCACTTT	CASSPRTGRNSPLHF
TRBJ2-1	.	TRBV12-3/TRBV12-4	.	TGTGCCAGCAGTGGAGAGTACAATGAGCAGTTCTTC	CASSGEYNEQFF
TRBJ2-7	.	TRBV27	.	TGTGCCAGTGCCCAAGACTACCCCTACGAGCAGTACTTC	CASAQDYPYEQYF
TRBJ2-5	TRBD1	TRBV24-1	.	TGTGCCACCAGTGACCAAGGGACAGGGTATCGGGAGACCCAGTACTTC	CATSDQGTGYRETQYF
TRBJ1-5	TRBD1	TRBV28	.	TGTGCCAGCAGCCTAACAGGGGTAGGGAATCAGCCCCAGCATTTT	CASSLTGVGNQPQHF
TRBJ1-2	TRBD1	TRBV30	.	TGTGCCTGGGGGCGGGAGGGGGCCTCCTTTGGCTATGGCTACACCTTC	CAWGREGASFGYGYTF
TRBJ1-5	.	TRBV2	.	TGTGCCAGCGGGGAATACAGGGATAGCAATCAGCCCCAGCATTTT	CASGEYRDSNQPQHF
TRBJ2-7	.	TRBV20-1	.	TGCAGTGCTAGTTCCCGTAGCGGCTCCTACGAGCAGTACTTC	CSASSRSGSYEQYF
TRBJ2-1	.	TRBV3-1/TRBV3-2	.	TGTGCCAGCAGCCAAGATCGTGAGAATGAGCAGTTCTTC	CASSQDRENEQFF
TRBJ1-2	.	TRBV29-1	.	TGCAGCGTCACCGCCGGAGTCTATGGCTACACCTTC	CSVTAGVYGYTF
TRBJ2-1	TRBD2	TRBV5-4	.	TGTGCCGCTTCCGGGACTAGCCACGATGAGCAGTTCTTC	CAASGTSHDEQFF
TRBJ2-2	.	TRBV6-2/TRBV6-3	.	TGTGCCAGCAGTTCCCATGAGACAGGACCTTCGAACACCGGGGAGCTGTTTTTT	CASSSHETGPSNTGELFF
TRBJ1-1	TRBD1	TRBV5-6	.	TGTGCCAGCAGCGCCAGGCTAAGGGGGCCGGGGAGAAACACTGAAGCTTTCTTT	CASSARLRGPGRNTEAFF
TRBJ1-1	.	TRBV3-1/TRBV3-2	.	TGTGCCAGCAGCCAAAGGCGGGGTGAAGCTTTCTTT	CASSQRRGEAFF
TRBJ2-1	TRBD2	TRBV30	.	TGTGCCTGGAGTCCGGGACTAGCGGTGGGCTATGAGCAGTTCTTC	CAWSPGLAVGYEQFF
TRBJ2-5	.	TRBV4-2	.	TGTGCCAGCAGCGAGACTACCCAAGAGACCCAGTACTTC	CASSETTQETQYF
TRBJ2-3	.	TRBV4-3	.	TGCGCCAGCAGCCAAGACAGAGGAGATACGCAGTATTTT	CASSQDRGDTQYF